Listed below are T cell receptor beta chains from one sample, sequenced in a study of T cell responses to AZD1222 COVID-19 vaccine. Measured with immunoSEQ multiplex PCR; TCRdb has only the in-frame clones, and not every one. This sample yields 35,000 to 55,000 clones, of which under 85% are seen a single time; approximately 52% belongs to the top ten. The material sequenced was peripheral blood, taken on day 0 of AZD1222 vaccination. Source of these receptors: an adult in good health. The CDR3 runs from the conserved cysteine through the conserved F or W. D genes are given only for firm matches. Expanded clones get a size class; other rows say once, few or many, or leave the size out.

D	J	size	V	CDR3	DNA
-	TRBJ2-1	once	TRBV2	CATQLDGNNEQFF	TGTGCCACCCAGTTAGATGGAAACAATGAGCAGTTCTTC
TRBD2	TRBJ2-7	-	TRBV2	CASSGGTSGSRHPYEQYF	TGTGCCAGCAGTGGTGGGACTAGCGGGAGTCGACATCCCTACGAGCAGTACTTC
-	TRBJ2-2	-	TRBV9	CASSVVFTGELFF	TGTGCCAGCAGCGTAGTCTTCACCGGGGAGCTGTTTTTT
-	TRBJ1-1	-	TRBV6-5	CASRNDPMNTEAFF	TGTGCCAGCAGAAATGATCCTATGAACACTGAAGCTTTCTTT
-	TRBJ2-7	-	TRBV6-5	CASSVLGQGTGEQYF	TGTGCCAGCAGCGTGTTAGGGCAGGGGACTGGAGAGCAGTACTTC
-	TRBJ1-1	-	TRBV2	CASSPWQTNTEAFF	TGTGCCAGCAGCCCTTGGCAGACGAACACTGAAGCTTTCTTT
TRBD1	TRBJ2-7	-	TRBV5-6	CASSLGTGTYEQYF	TGTGCCAGCAGCTTGGGGACAGGGACCTACGAGCAGTACTTC
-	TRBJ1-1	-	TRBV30	CAWSVSGLEAFF	TGTGCCTGGAGTGTATCAGGGCTAGAGGCTTTCTTT
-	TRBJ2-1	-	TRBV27	CASSLFGGSGDEQFF	TGTGCCAGCAGTTTATTCGGCGGATCGGGGGATGAGCAGTTCTTC
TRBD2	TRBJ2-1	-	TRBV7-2	CASSFAGGGTSYNEQFF	TGTGCCAGCAGCTTCGCCGGGGGGGGCACCTCCTACAATGAGCAGTTCTTC
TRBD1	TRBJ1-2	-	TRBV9	CASTQGGFDGYTF	TGTGCCAGCACTCAGGGGGGTTTTGATGGCTACACCTTC
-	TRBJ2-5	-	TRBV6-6	CASSYSKGVGETQYF	TGTGCCAGCAGTTACTCGAAGGGGGTAGGGGAGACCCAGTACTTC
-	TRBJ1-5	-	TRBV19	CASSNPGGDSNQPQHF	TGTGCCAGTAGTAATCCGGGGGGGGACAGCAATCAGCCCCAGCATTTT
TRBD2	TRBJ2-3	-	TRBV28	CASKRSGRAADTQYF	TGTGCCAGCAAACGTAGCGGGAGGGCCGCAGATACGCAGTATTTT
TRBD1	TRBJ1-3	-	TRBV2	CASSRDRGGNTIYF	TGTGCCAGCAGCCGGGACAGGGGAGGAAACACCATATATTTT
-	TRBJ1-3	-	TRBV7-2	CASSLTAPGNTIYF	TGTGCCAGCAGTTTGACAGCGCCCGGAAACACCATATATTTT
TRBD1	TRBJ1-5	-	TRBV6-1	CASSKTGNHQPQHF	TGTGCCAGCAGTAAGACAGGGAACCATCAGCCCCAGCATTTT
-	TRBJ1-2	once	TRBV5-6	CASSQDVVFGYTF	TGTGCCAGCAGCCAGGACGTAGTCTTTGGCTACACCTTC
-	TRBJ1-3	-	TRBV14	CASSQHGRIYF	TGTGCCAGCAGCCAACATGGGCGGATCTATTTT
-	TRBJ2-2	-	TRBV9	CASSVDRYTGELFF	TGTGCCAGCAGCGTAGATCGGTACACCGGGGAGCTGTTTTTT
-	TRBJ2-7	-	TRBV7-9	CASSSSGGEYEQYF	TGTGCCAGCAGCTCTTCGGGGGGCGAGTACGAGCAGTACTTC
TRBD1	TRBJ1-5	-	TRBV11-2	CASSFDRVEPQHF	TGTGCCAGCAGTTTTGACAGGGTCGAGCCCCAGCATTTT
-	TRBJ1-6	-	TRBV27	CASSLSHSTSYNSPLHF	TGTGCCAGCAGTCTTTCCCACTCGACCAGCTATAATTCACCCCTCCACTTT
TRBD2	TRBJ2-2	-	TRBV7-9	CASSPAGTSGGELFF	TGTGCCAGCAGCCCCGCCGGGACTAGCGGTGGGGAGCTGTTTTTT
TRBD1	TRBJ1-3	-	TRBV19	CATARDRISGNTIYF	TGTGCCACCGCAAGGGACAGGATCTCTGGAAACACCATATATTTT
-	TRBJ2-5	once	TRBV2	CASGQSETQYF	TGTGCCAGCGGACAGTCGGAGACCCAGTACTTC
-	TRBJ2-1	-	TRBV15	CATVAGEGGEQFF	TGTGCCACCGTCGCAGGGGAGGGAGGGGAGCAGTTCTTC
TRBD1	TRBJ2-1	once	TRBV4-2	CASSQDPGQGVGNEQFF	TGTGCCAGCAGCCAAGACCCGGGACAGGGGGTAGGTAATGAGCAGTTCTTC
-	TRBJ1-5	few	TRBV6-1	CASSGPDDDYSNQPQHF	TGTGCCAGCAGTGGTCCCGATGATGATTATAGCAATCAGCCCCAGCATTTT
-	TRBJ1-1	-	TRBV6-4	CASSQTSGGGTEAFF	TGTGCCAGCAGCCAAACCTCGGGGGGGGGCACTGAAGCTTTCTTT
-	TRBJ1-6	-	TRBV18	CASSPFRGSLHF	TGTGCCAGCTCACCATTCAGAGGGTCCCTCCACTTT
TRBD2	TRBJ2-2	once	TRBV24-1	CATSDPTSAGNTGELFF	TGTGCCACCAGTGACCCGACTAGCGCAGGGAACACCGGGGAGCTGTTTTTT
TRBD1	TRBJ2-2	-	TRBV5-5	CASSLPPEQGDFTGELFF	TGTGCCAGCAGCCTACCTCCGGAACAGGGGGATTTCACCGGGGAGCTGTTTTTT
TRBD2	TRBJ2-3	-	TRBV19	CASSRGTSGSSDTQYF	TGTGCCAGTAGTAGGGGTACTAGCGGGAGCTCAGATACGCAGTATTTT
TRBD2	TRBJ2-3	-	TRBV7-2	CASSLVSGGRTDTQYF	TGTGCCAGCAGCTTAGTTAGCGGGGGGCGTACGGATACGCAGTATTTT
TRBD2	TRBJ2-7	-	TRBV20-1	CSVSSGDEQYF	TGCAGTGTATCTAGCGGGGACGAGCAGTACTTC
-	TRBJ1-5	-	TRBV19	CATREGNQPQHF	TGTGCCACACGGGAAGGCAATCAGCCCCAGCATTTT
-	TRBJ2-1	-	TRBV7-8	CASSQQAEQFF	TGTGCCAGCAGCCAACAGGCCGAGCAGTTCTTC
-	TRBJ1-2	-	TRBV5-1	CASSPEQENYGYTF	TGCGCCAGCAGCCCGGAACAGGAAAACTATGGCTACACCTTC
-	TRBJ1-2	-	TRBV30	CAWRPAGRGGYTF	TGTGCCTGGAGGCCCGCTGGCCGTGGAGGCTACACCTTC
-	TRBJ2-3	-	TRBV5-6	CASNQLQSSTDTQYF	TGTGCCAGCAACCAACTACAGTCTAGCACAGATACGCAGTATTTT